A selection of T cell receptor beta chains follows, all from one sample in a study of PD-L1 blockade in urothelial cancer. Libraries were prepared by immunoSEQ multiplex PCR; TCRdb keeps only in-frame clonotypes and omits some of them. The sample carries some 2,500 clones, approximately 35% recorded once. This material consisted of tumor tissue, taken before atezolizumab (anti-PD-L1) treatment. Receptors were obtained from a man in his sixties with urothelial cancer. The CDR3 runs from the conserved cysteine through the conserved F or W. D genes are given only for firm matches. Part of the rows lack a size; the others show once, few, many or a class for expanded clones.

length	J	D	V	size	DNA	CDR3
15	TRBJ2-1	TRBD2	TRBV30	.	TGTGCCTGGAGTCCCCTACGGGGGAGGGGTAATGAGCAGTTCTTC	CAWSPLRGRGNEQFF
15	TRBJ1-1	TRBD1	TRBV6-8	few	TGTGCCAGCAGTTACGTGGGACAGGGGGCGAGTGAAGCTTTCTTT	CASSYVGQGASEAFF
15	TRBJ1-5	.	TRBV6-8	.	TGTGCCAGCAGTTACTCGTTGCACAGCAATCAGCCCCAGCATTTT	CASSYSLHSNQPQHF
17	TRBJ1-1	TRBD1	TRBV19	.	TGTGCCAGTAGTACCCGACAGGGGGGAGAGGTGAACATTGAAGCTTTCTTT	CASSTRQGGEVNIEAFF
16	TRBJ2-3	.	TRBV28	.	TGTGCCAGCAGCCCAACTTGGAGGGTAAGCACAGATACGCAGTATTTT	CASSPTWRVSTDTQYF
16	TRBJ1-1	.	TRBV5-1	few	TGCGCCAGCAGCTTGGGGGCCAGGGTTACCAGGGATGAAGCTTTCTTT	CASSLGARVTRDEAFF
15	TRBJ1-3	TRBD1	TRBV4-1	.	TGCGCCAGCAGCCAGGGACAGGGGATTGGAAACACCATATATTTT	CASSQGQGIGNTIYF
16	TRBJ2-3	.	TRBV29-1	.	TGCAGCGTTGATATCCAGGAGGACTTGATCACAGATACGCAGTATTTT	CSVDIQEDLITDTQYF
14	TRBJ2-7	TRBD1	TRBV12-5	hyperexpanded	TGTGCCAGCACCTTGGGGACAGGGGGAAGCGAGCAGTACTTC	CASTLGTGGSEQYF
13	TRBJ1-3	TRBD1	TRBV28	.	TGTGCCACCCAGGGGGCCCTCGGAAACACCATATATTTT	CATQGALGNTIYF
12	TRBJ2-1	.	TRBV18	.	TGTGCCAGCTCACCCTCCTACAATGAGCAGTTCTTC	CASSPSYNEQFF
14	TRBJ1-1	.	TRBV18	few	TGTGCCAGCTCACCAAGGGGGAGAGGCACTGAAGCTTTCTTT	CASSPRGRGTEAFF
16	TRBJ2-5	TRBD2	TRBV6-8	.	TGTGCCAGCAGCGAGGGACTAGCGGGGGGCGGGGAGACCCAGTACTTC	CASSEGLAGGGETQYF
14	TRBJ1-4	.	TRBV15	large	TGTGCCACCTCCCGGGAAGGGGGATTCCCGGAACTGTTTTTT	CATSREGGFPELFF
14	TRBJ2-3	.	TRBV29-1	.	TGCAGCGTTGAAGAGGTAAACAGAGCAGATACGCAGTATTTT	CSVEEVNRADTQYF
14	TRBJ1-5	.	TRBV6-8	few	TGTGCCAGCAGTCCCGGGACCTACCATCCGCCCCAGCATTTT	CASSPGTYHPPQHF
15	TRBJ1-4	.	TRBV7-7	few	TGTGCCAGCAGCGGAGACGAAACGTTGGGGGAAAAACTGTTTTTT	CASSGDETLGEKLFF
12	TRBJ1-3	TRBD1	TRBV6-8	few	TGTGCCAGCATTCAGGGGGGGAACACCATATATTTT	CASIQGGNTIYF
14	TRBJ2-2	.	TRBV14	.	TGTGCCAGCAGCCGGTGGCGGGACACCGGGGAGCTGTTTTTT	CASSRWRDTGELFF
14	TRBJ2-2	TRBD2	TRBV10-2	.	TGCGCCAGCGCGAAAGCGGGAGATACCGGGGAGCTGTTTTTT	CASAKAGDTGELFF
15	TRBJ1-2	TRBD1	TRBV18	.	TGTGCCAGCTCACCCCCGAGCAGGGGGCAGGCGGGCTACACCTTC	CASSPPSRGQAGYTF
16	TRBJ2-6	.	TRBV11-1	medium-sized	TGTGCTAGCAGCCCGAACCAGGTATCTGGGGCCAACGTCCTGACTTTC	CASSPNQVSGANVLTF
12	TRBJ2-6	.	TRBV19	.	TGTGCCAGCCGCTCTGGGGCCAACGTCCTGACTTTC	CASRSGANVLTF
15	TRBJ1-3	.	TRBV9	.	TGTGCCAGCAGCGTCGCAGGGTCTTCTGGAAACACCATATATTTT	CASSVAGSSGNTIYF
13	TRBJ1-2	TRBD1	TRBV14	.	TGTGCCAGCAGCCGAGACAGGGTATGGGGCTACACCTTC	CASSRDRVWGYTF
15	TRBJ2-5	TRBD2	TRBV29-1	.	TGCAGCGTTGTACTAGCGGGAGGGGGAAGGGAGACCCAGTACTTC	CSVVLAGGGRETQYF
17	TRBJ1-2	.	TRBV25-1	.	TGTGCCAGCAGCGGCGATAGGGTCGGCAGGGGCAACTATGGCTACACCTTC	CASSGDRVGRGNYGYTF
15	TRBJ2-1	.	TRBV4-1	.	TGCGCCAGCAGCCAAGGCACCGGGACGGGAAATGAGCAGTTCTTC	CASSQGTGTGNEQFF
14	TRBJ1-1	.	TRBV10-2	.	TGCGCCAGCAGCCAGGACACAATGAACACTGAAGCTTTCTTT	CASSQDTMNTEAFF
14	TRBJ2-2	TRBD1	TRBV6-8	medium-sized	TGTGCCAGCAGAACCGACAGGGACACCGGGGAGCTGTTTTTT	CASRTDRDTGELFF
12	TRBJ1-1	.	TRBV12-5	.	TGTGCCAGCAATAAAATGAACACTGAAGCTTTCTTT	CASNKMNTEAFF